The sequence of this T cell receptor beta chain was determined in a study of shared clonotypes between healthy human individuals. V was cut by 5 bases and J by 0 bases, with 20 bases left in between. CDR1 is SSHAT, CDR2 FNYEAQ, per germline (reference sequence). The CDR3 spans 18 residues. Naivety among CD8 cells was defined by CD45RO negativity and positive CCR7 selection, thereby excluding terminally differentiated effector memory CD45RA+ cells. Broader study findings: A limitation of the genetic and exposure-history diversity represented arose from few donors.

Sequenced by immunoSEQ multiplex PCR; TCRdb stores in-frame clones only, minus some. The table shows a few hundred thousand clones, with 95% to 96% occurring only once. In regard to this clone: Its antigen is unknown.

V and J are TRBV7-7 and TRBJ2-1; possibly TRBD1 for D (7 bases). The sample consisted of naive CD8+ T cells sorted from blood. This clonotype was obtained from a woman aged 25 to 39 in good health. The CDR3 DNA reads as TGTGCCAGCAGCCCCACGGGCAGGGGGGCCAGCTCCTACAATGAGCAGTTCTTC. Its translation: CASSPTGRGASSYNEQFF.